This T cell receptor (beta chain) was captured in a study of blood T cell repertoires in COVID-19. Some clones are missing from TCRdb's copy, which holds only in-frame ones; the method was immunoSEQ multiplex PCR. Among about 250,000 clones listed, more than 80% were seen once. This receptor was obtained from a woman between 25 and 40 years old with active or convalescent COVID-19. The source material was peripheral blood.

The DNA of the CDR3 is TGTGCCAGCAGTCCAGGACAGGGCTCCTACGAGCAGTACTTC. This gives the protein CASSPGQGSYEQYF. This rearrangement joins TRBV2 to TRBJ2-7, with TRBD1 matching over 8 bases. Losses at the gene ends were 5 bases for V and 0 bases for J; bases not matched to a gene: 3. Germline lookup yields CDR1 SNHLY and CDR2 FYNNEI. This CDR3 region has 14 residues.